Listed here are 2 T cell receptor beta chains from one sample, sequenced in a study of T cell repertoires in cytomegalovirus infection. Via MiXCR, TCRdb re-called the reads, giving one row per CDR3 protein. The profile shows 200,000 or so distinct CDR3 sequences, 25% to 30% of them singletons. Sample: PBMCs. The source is a human donor in good health (CMV status not recorded). Some clones in this sample may be carry-over from other donors' samples.

V and J are TRBV20-1 and TRBJ1-5, with 12 bases lining up with TRBD1. Germline CDR1 is DFQATT and CDR2 is SNEGSKA (reference sequence). V lost 3 bases, J lost 7 bases, and 7 bases stayed unmatched. This CDR3 contains 15 residues. The CDR3 coding sequence is TGCAGTGCTAGGGGGGGACAGGGGGCAGCGCAGCCCCAGCATTTT. It encodes CSARGGQGAAQPQHF.

The chain recombines TRBV9 with TRBJ2-3; TRBD2 might be the D (5 bases). The CDR3 length is 15 residues. Per the germline V gene, CDR1 is SGDLS and CDR2 is YYNGEE. V lost 0 bases, J lost 2 bases, and 10 bases lay in between. This CDR3 reads CASSVERAITDTQYF. The CDR3 region has the DNA TGTGCCAGCAGCGTAGAGAGGGCGATCACAGATACGCAGTATTTT.